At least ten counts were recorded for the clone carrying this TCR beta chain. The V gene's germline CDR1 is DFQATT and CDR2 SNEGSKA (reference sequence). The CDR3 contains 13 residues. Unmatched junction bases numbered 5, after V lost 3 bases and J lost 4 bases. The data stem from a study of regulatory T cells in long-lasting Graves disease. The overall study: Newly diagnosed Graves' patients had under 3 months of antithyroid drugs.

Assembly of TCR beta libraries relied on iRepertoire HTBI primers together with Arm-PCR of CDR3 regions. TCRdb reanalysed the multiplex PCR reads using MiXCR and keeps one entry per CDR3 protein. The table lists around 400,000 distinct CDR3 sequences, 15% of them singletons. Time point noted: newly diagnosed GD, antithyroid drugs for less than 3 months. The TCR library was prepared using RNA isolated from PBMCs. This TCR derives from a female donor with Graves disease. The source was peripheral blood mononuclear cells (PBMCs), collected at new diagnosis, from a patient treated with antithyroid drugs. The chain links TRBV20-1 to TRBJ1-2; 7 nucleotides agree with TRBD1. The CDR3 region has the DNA TGCAGTGCTAGCAGGGGGTTGGGCTATGGCTACACCTTC. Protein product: CSASRGLGYGYTF.